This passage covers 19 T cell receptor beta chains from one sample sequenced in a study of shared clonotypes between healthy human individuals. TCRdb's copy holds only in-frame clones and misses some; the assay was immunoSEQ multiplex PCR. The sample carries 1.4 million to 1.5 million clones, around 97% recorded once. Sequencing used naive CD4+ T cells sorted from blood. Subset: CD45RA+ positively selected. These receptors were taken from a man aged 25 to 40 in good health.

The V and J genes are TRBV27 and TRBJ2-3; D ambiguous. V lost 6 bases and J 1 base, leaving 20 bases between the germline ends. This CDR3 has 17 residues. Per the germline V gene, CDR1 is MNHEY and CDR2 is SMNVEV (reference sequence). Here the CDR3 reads CASSGSVAAPRTDTQYF. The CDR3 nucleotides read TGTGCCAGCAGCGGAAGCGTGGCAGCACCTCGCACAGATACGCAGTATTTT.

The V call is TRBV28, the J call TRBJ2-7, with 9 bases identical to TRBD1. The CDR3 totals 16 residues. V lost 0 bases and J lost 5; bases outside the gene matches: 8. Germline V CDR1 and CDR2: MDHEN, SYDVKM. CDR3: CASSLWSGTGYNEQYF. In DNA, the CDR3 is TGTGCCAGCAGTTTATGGTCCGGGACAGGGTACAACGAGCAGTACTTC.

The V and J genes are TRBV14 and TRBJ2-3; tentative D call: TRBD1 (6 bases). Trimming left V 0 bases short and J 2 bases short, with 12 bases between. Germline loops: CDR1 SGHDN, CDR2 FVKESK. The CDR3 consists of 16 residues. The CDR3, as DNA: TGTGCCAGCAGCCAAGATCCCCACAGGGACACAGATACGCAGTATTTT. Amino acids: CASSQDPHRDTDTQYF.

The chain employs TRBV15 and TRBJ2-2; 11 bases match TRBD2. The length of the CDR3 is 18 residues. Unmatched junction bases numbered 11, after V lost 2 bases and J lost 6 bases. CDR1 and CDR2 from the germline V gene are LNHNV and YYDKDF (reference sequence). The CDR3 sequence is CATSRQGLAALVAGELFF. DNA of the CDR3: TGTGCCACCAGCAGACAGGGACTAGCGGCACTAGTCGCCGGGGAGCTGTTTTTT.

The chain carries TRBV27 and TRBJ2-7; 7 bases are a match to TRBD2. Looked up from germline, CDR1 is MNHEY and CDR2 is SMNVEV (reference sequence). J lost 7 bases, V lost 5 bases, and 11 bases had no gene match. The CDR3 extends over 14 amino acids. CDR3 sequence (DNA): TGTGCCAGCAGTGAGCGGGGAACATCTCGGGAGCAGTACTTC. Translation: CASSERGTSREQYF.

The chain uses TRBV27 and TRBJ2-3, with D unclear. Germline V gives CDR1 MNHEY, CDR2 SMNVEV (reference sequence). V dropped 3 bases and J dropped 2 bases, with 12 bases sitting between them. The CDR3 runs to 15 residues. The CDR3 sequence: CASSFSTQYTDTQYF. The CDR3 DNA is TGTGCCAGCAGTTTCTCGACTCAATACACAGATACGCAGTATTTT.

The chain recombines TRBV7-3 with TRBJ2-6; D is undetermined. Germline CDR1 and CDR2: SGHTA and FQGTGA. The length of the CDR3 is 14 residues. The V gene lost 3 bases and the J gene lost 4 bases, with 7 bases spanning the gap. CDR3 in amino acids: CASSFRSGANVLTF. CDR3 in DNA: TGTGCCAGCAGCTTTCGATCGGGGGCCAACGTCCTGACTTTC.

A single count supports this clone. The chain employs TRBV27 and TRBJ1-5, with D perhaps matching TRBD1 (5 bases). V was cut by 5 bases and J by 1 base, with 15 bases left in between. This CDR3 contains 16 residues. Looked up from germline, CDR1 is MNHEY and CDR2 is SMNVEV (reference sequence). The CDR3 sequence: CASSKWGERSNQPQHF. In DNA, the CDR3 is TGTGCCAGCAGTAAATGGGGGGAAAGGAGCAATCAGCCCCAGCATTTT.

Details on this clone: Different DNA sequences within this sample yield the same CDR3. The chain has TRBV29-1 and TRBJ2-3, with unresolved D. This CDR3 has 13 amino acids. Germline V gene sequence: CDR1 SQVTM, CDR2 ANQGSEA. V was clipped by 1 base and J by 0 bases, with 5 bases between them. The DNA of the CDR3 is TGCAGCGTTGAAGGCCGTAGCACAGATACGCAGTATTTT. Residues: CSVEGRSTDTQYF.

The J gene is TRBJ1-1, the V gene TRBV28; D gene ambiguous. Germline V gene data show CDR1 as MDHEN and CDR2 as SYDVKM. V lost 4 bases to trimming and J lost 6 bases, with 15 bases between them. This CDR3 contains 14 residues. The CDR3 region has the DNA TGTGCCAGCAGTTCCGTTGCCCCGGAACCTGAAGCTTTCTTT. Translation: CASSSVAPEPEAFF. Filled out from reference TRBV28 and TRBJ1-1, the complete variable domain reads DVKVTQSSRYLVKRTGEKVFLECVQDMDHENMFWYRQDPGLGLRLIYFSYDVKMKEKGDIPEGYSVSREKKERFSLILESASTNQTSMYLCASSSVAPEPEAFFGQGTRLTVV.

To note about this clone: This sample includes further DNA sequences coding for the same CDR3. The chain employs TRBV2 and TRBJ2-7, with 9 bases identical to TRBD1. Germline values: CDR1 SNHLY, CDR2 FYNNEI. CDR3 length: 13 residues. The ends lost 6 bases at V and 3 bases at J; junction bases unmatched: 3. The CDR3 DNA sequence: TGTGCCAGCAGCCGGGACAGGGACTACGAGCAGTACTTC. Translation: CASSRDRDYEQYF.

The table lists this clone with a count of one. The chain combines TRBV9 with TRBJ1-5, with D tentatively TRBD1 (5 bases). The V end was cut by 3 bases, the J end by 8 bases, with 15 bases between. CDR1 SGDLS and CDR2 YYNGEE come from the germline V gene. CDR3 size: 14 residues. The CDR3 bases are TGTGCCAGCAGCGGCGGACAACCCTTGGAGCCCCAGCATTTT. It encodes CASSGGQPLEPQHF. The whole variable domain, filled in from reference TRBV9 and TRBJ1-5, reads DSGVTQTPKHLITATGQRVTLRCSPRSGDLSVYWYQQSLDQGLQFLIQYYNGEERAKGNILERFSAQQFPDLHSELNLSSLELGDSALYFCASSGGQPLEPQHFGDGTRLSIL.

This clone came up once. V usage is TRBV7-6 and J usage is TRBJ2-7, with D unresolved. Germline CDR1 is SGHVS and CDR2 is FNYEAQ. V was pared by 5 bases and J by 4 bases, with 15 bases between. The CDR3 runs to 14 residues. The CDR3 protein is CASSPGPRRYEQYF. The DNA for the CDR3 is TGTGCCAGCAGCCCAGGCCCCCGCCGATACGAGCAGTACTTC.

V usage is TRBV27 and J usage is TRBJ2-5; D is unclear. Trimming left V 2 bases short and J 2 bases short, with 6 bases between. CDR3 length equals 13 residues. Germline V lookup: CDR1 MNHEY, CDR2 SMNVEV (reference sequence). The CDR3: CASSLLQQETQYF. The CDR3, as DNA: TGTGCCAGCAGTTTACTACAGCAAGAGACCCAGTACTTC.

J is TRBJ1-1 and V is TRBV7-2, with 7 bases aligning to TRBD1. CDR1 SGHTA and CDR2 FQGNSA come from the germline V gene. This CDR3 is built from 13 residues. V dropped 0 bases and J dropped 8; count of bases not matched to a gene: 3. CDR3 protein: CASSLAQGGEAFF. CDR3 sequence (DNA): TGTGCCAGCAGCTTAGCGCAAGGGGGCGAAGCTTTCTTT. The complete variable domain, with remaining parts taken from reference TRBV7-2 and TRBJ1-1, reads GAGVSQSPSNKVTEKGKDVELRCDPISGHTALYWYRQSLGQGLEFLIYFQGNSAPDKSGLPSDRFSAERTGGSVSTLTIQRTQQEDSAVYLCASSLAQGGEAFFGQGTRLTVV.

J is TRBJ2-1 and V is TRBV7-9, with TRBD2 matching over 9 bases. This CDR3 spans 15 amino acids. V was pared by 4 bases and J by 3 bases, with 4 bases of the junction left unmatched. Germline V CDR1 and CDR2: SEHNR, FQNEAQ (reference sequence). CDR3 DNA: TGTGCCAGCAGCTCAAGCGGGAGGTACTACAATGAGCAGTTCTTC. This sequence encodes CASSSSGRYYNEQFF.

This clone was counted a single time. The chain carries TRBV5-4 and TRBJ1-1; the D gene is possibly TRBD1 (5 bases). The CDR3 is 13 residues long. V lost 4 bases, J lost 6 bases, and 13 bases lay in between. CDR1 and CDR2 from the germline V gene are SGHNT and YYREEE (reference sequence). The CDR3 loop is CASSPKGTAEAFF. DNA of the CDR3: TGTGCCAGCAGCCCTAAGGGGACGGCTGAAGCTTTCTTT.

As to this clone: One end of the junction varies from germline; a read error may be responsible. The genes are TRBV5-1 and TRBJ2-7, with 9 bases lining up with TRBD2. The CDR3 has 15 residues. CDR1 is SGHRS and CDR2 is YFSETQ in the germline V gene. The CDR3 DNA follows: TGCGTCAGCAGCAGATTAGCGGGAGCCTCCTACGAGCAGTACTTC. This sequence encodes CVSSRLAGASYEQYF.

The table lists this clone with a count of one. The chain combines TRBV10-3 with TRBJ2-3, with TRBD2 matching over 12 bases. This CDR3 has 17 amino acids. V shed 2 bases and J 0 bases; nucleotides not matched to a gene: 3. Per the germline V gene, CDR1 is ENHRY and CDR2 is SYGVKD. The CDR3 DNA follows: TGTGCCATCAGTGAGACTAGCGGGAGGATTAGCACAGATACGCAGTATTTT. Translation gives CAISETSGRISTDTQYF.